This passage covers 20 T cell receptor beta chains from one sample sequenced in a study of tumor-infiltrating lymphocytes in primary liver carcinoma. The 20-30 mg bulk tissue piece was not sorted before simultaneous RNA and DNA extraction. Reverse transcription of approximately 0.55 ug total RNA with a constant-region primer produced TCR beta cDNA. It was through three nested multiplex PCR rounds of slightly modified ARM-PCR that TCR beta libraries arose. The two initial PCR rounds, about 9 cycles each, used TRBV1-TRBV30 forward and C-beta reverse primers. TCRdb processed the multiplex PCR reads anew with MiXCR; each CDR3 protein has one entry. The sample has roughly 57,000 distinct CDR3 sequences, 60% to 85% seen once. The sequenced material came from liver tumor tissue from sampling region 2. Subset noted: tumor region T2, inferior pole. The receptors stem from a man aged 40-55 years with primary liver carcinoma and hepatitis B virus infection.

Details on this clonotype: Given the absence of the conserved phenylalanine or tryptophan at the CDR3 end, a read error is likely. CDR3 nucleotide sequence: TGTGCCAGCAGTTACTCCCAGGTGGTCACTGAAGCTTTCTCT. Its protein product is CASSYSQVVTEAFS. The chain carries TRBV6-5 and TRBJ1-1; D is undetermined. Germline-derived CDR1 and CDR2 are MNHEY and SVGAGI. The CDR3 consists of 14 residues. Trimming left V 0 bases short and J 4 bases short, with 9 bases between.

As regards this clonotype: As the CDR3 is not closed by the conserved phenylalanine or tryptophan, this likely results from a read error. The CDR3 DNA reads TGTGTCAGCGGAACAGGGGCTCTAGGGGTCGAGCAGTACCTC. This codes for CVSGTGALGVEQYL. The chain carries TRBV7-8 and TRBJ2-7; 7 bases fit TRBD1. The CDR3 spans 14 residues. CDR1 is SGHVS and CDR2 is FQNEAQ in the germline V gene.

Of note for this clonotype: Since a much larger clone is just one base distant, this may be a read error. CDR3 DNA: TGTGCCAGCAGCCACTCAGTAATGGGAGGCTATGAGCAGTTCTTC. It encodes CASSHSVMGGYEQFF. V is TRBV5-8 and J is TRBJ2-1, with TRBD2 as a possible D gene (6 bases). This CDR3 has 15 amino acids. V shed 4 bases and J shed 8 bases, with 19 bases lying between them. Per the germline V gene, CDR1 is SGHTS and CDR2 is YDEGEE. Based on the CDR3 plus reference TRBV5-8 and TRBJ2-1, the full variable domain is EAGVTQSPTHLIKTRGQQATLRCSPISGHTSVYWYQQALGLGLQFLLWYDEGEERNRGNFPPRFSGRQFPNYSSELNVNALELEDSALYLCASSHSVMGGYEQFFGPGTRLTVL.

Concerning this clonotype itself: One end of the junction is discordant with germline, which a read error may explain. DNA of the CDR3: TGCGCCAGCAGCCCCGGACTAGTGGGAGGGCCTAACTACGAGCAGTGCTTC. Encoded protein: CASSPGLVGGPNYEQCF. This chain joins TRBV5-1 and TRBJ2-7; TRBD2 agrees at 7 bases. The CDR3 covers 17 residues. Germline V gene data show CDR1 as SGHRS and CDR2 as YFSETQ. Variable domain in full (rest from reference TRBV5-1 and TRBJ2-7): KAGVTQTPRYLIKTRGQQVTLSCSPISGHRSVSWYQQTPGQGLQFLFEYFSETQRNKGNFPGRFSGRQFSNSRSEMNVSTLELGDSALYLCASSPGLVGGPNYEQCFGPGTRLTVT.

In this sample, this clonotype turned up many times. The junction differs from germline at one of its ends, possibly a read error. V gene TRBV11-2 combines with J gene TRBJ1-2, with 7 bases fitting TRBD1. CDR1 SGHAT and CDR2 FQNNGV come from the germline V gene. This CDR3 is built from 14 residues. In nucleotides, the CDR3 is TGTGCCATCAGCCCAGCCGACAGGGACTATGGCTACACCTTC. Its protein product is CAISPADRDYGYTF. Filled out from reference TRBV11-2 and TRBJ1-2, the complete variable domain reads EAGVAQSPRYKIIEKRQSVAFWCNPISGHATLYWYQQILGQGPKLLIQFQNNGVVDDSQLPKDRFSAERLKGVDSTLKIQPAKLEDSAVYLCAISPADRDYGYTFGSGTRLTVV.

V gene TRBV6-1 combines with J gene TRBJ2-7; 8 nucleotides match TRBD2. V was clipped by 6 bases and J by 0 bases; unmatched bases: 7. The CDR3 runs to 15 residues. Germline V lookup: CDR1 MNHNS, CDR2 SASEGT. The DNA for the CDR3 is TGTGCCAGCAGGGACCTTAGCGGGACCTCCTACGAGCAGTACTTC. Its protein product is CASRDLSGTSYEQYF.

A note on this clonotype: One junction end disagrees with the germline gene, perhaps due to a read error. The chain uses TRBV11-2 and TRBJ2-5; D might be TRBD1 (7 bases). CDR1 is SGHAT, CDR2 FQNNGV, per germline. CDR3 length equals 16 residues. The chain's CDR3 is CASSQTPGRGEGTHYF. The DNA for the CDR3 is TGTGCCAGCAGCCAAACTCCTGGCAGGGGGGAAGGGACCCATTACTTC.

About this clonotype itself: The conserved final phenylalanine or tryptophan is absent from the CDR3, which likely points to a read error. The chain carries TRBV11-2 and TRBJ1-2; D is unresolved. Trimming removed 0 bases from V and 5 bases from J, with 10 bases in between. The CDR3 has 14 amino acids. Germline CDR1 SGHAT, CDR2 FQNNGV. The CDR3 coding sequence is TGTGCCAGCAGCTTAGATCGGGCATCTTATGGCTACACCATC. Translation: CASSLDRASYGYTI.

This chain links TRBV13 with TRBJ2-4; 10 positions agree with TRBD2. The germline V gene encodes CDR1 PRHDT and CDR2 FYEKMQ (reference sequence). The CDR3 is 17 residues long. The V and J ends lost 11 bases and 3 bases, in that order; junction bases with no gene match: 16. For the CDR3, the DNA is TGTGCCGACACCGTCGGGACTAGCGACGTGGACAAAAACATTCAGTACTTC. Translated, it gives CADTVGTSDVDKNIQYF.

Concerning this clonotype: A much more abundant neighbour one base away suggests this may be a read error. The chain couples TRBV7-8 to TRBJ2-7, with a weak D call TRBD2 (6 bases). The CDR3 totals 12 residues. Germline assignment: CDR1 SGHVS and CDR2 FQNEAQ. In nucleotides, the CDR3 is TGTGCCAGCAGCGGGGACTTCTACGAGCACTACTTC. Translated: CASSGDFYEHYF. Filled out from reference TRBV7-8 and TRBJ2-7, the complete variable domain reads GAGVSQSPRYKVAKRGQDVALRCDPISGHVSLFWYQQALGQGPEFLTYFQNEAQLDKSGLPSDRFFAERPEGSVSTLKIQRTQQEDSAVYLCASSGDFYEHYFGPGTRLTVT.

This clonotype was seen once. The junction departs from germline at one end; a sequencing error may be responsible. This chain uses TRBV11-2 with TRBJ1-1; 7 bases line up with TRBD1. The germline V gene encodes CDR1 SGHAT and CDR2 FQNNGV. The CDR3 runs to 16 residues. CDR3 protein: CAISPSRGLVNSEAFF. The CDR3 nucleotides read TGTGCCATCAGCCCATCCAGGGGGTTGGTTAACTCTGAAGCTTTCTTT. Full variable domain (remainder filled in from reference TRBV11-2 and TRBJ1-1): EAGVAQSPRYKIIEKRQSVAFWCNPISGHATLYWYQQILGQGPKLLIQFQNNGVVDDSQLPKDRFSAERLKGVDSTLKIQPAKLEDSAVYLCAISPSRGLVNSEAFFGQGTRLTVV.

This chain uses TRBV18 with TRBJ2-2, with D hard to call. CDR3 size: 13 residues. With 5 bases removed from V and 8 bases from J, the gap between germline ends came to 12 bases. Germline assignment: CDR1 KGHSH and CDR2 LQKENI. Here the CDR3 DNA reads TGTGCCAGCTCATCATACTACGGTGGGGAGCTGTTTTTT. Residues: CASSSYYGGELFF.

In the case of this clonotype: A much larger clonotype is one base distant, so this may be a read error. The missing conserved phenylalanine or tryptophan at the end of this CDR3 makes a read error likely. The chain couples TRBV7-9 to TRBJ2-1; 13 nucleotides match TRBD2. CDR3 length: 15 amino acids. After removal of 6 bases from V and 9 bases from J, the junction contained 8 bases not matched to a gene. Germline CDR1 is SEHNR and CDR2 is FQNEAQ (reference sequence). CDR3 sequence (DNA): TGTGCCAGCAGGAGGACTAGCGGGAGTGGCTTTGAGCAGTTCTCC. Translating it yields CASRRTSGSGFEQFS.

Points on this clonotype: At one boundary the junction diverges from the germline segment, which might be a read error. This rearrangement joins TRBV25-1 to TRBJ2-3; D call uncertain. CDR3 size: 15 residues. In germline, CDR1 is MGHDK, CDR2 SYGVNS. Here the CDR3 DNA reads TGTGCCAGCAGTGAATGTTTGCGGAGCACAAATACGCAGTATTTT. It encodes CASSECLRSTNTQYF.

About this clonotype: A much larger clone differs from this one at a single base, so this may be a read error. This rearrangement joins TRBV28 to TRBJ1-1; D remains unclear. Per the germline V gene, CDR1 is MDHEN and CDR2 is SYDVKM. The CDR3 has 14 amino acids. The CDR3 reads CASTLAGLSTEAFF. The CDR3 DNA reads TGTGCCAGCACTTTAGCGGGGTTGAGCACTGAAGCTTTCTTT.

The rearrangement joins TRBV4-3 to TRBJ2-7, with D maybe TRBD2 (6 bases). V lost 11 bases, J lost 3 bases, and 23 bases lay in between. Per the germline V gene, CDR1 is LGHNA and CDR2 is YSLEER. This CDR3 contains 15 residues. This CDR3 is CAWSQDRETLYEQYF. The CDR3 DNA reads TGCGCCTGGAGCCAAGATCGGGAGACTCTCTACGAGCAGTACTTC.

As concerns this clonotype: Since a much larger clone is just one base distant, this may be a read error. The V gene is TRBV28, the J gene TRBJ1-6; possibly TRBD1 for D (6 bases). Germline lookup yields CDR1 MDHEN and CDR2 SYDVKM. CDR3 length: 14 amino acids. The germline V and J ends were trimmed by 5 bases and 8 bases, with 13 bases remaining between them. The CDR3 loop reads CASSPTGTHSPLHF. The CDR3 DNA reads TGTGCCAGCAGTCCGACAGGAACTCATTCACCCCTCCACTTT.

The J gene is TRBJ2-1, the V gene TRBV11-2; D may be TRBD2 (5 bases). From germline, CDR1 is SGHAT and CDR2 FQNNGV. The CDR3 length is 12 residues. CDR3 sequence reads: CVTSSTGIAQFF. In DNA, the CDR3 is TGTGTCACCAGCTCGACCGGGATCGCGCAGTTCTTC.

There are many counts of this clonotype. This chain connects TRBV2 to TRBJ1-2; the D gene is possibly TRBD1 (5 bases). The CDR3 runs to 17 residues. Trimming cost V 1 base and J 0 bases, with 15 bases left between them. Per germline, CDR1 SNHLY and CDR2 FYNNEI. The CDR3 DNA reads TGTGCCAGCAGTGAAGACAGGTCCCCCCTAGCTAACTATGGCTACACCTTC. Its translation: CASSEDRSPLANYGYTF. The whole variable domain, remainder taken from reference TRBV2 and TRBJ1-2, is EPEVTQTPSHQVTQMGQEVILRCVPISNHLYFYWYRQILGQKVEFLVSFYNNEISEKSEIFDDQFSVERPDGSNFTLKIRSTKLEDSAMYFCASSEDRSPLANYGYTFGSGTRLTVV.

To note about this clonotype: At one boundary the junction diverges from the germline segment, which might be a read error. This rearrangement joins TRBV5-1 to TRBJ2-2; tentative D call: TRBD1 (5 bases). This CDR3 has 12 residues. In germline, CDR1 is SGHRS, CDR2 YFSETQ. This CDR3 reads CASSKQDRELFF. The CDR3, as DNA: TGTGCCAGCAGCAAACAGGACAGGGAGCTGTTTTTT.